These 28 T cell receptor beta chains were sequenced from one sample in a study of cytomegalovirus exposure and HLA in healthy donors (dated by TCRdb to 2016 to 2017). Library preparation used the immunoSEQ multiplex PCR assay. The multiplex PCR relied on a mix of 60 forward primers for TCR Vbeta segments and 13 reverse primers for TCR Jbeta segments. The table was pulled from immuneACCESS by TCRdb, which kept in-frame rearrangements only. Such tables lose some clones; where checked, under half of the loss comes from unresolved V genes, and the rest has no known cause. The sample includes over 80,000 clones, with approximately 85% observed a single time. The ten largest clones add up to 3% to 4% of the sample. The sample taken for sequencing was PBMCs. The receptor set was obtained from a man aged 25-45 years in good health and CMV-seropositive.

The J gene is TRBJ1-5, the V gene TRBV30, with TRBD1 as a possible D gene (6 bases). The V gene's germline CDR1 is GTSNPN and CDR2 SVGIG (reference sequence). There are 17 residues in the CDR3. The V and J ends lost 1 base and 0 bases respectively, with 16 bases between them. CDR3 coding DNA: TGTGCCTGGAGTGCCCCGGACAGTTTCTATAGCAATCAGCCCCAGCATTTT. Protein product: CAWSAPDSFYSNQPQHF. Full variable domain (rest looked up from reference TRBV30 and TRBJ1-5): SQTIHQWPATLVQPVGSPLSLECTVEGTSNPNLYWYRQAAGRGLQLLFYSVGIGQISSEVPQNLSASRPQDRQFILSSKKLLLSDSGFYLCAWSAPDSFYSNQPQHFGDGTRLSIL.

This clone turned up a few times. The genes are TRBV5-6 and TRBJ2-7, with 9 nucleotides matching TRBD2. Per germline, CDR1 SGHDT and CDR2 YYEEEE. The CDR3 has 14 amino acids. J lost 5 bases, V lost 1 base, and 4 bases had no gene match. In DNA, the CDR3 is TGTGCCAGCAGCTTGCTAGCGGGACTCGACGAGCAGTACTTC. It encodes CASSLLAGLDEQYF.

The rearrangement joins TRBV11-3 to TRBJ2-1, with 7 bases lining up with TRBD2. Germline V gene sequence: CDR1 SGHNT, CDR2 YENEEA. This CDR3 contains 15 residues. The J segment lost 7 bases and the V segment lost 5 bases, leaving 11 bases of the junction unmatched. In DNA, the CDR3 is TGTGCCAGCAGCCCCGGGGGTAGCGGGTTAAATGAGCAGTTCTTC. The encoded protein is CASSPGGSGLNEQFF.

The chain links TRBV4-1 to TRBJ1-1; D gene ambiguous. CDR1 and CDR2 (germline): MGHRA, YSYEKL. Between the trimmed V and J ends, which lost 1 base and 0 bases, there was a span of 9 bases. The CDR3 length is 15 residues. CDR3 protein: CASSQAVLMNTEAFF. CDR3 coding DNA: TGCGCCAGCAGCCAAGCGGTCCTCATGAACACTGAAGCTTTCTTT.

This chain joins TRBV14 and TRBJ2-3; D is possibly TRBD2 (6 bases). Germline values: CDR1 SGHDN, CDR2 FVKESK. The CDR3 has 19 residues. Trimming shortened V by 0 bases and J by 3 bases, and 22 bases separated the two germline ends. The CDR3 loop is CASSQDVWLATALTDTQYF. The CDR3 nucleotides are TGTGCCAGCAGCCAAGATGTGTGGCTAGCGACCGCACTGACAGATACGCAGTATTTT.

The chain couples TRBV9 to TRBJ2-2; 7 bases line up with TRBD2. In germline, CDR1 is SGDLS, CDR2 YYNGEE. J gave up 4 bases and V 4 bases, and 7 bases lay outside the gene matches. The CDR3 extends over 15 amino acids. The CDR3 loop is CASSLGGPRTGELFF. CDR3 sequence (DNA): TGTGCCAGCAGCCTGGGAGGGCCGCGCACCGGGGAGCTGTTTTTT.

This chain uses TRBV19 with TRBJ2-3; 7 bases are a match to TRBD2. Germline values: CDR1 LNHDA, CDR2 SQIVND (reference sequence). The CDR3 has 15 residues. With V trimmed by 3 bases and J by 1 base, 4 bases remained unmatched. The chain's CDR3 is CASSIFTSGTDTQYF. CDR3 nucleotide sequence: TGTGCCAGTAGTATTTTCACTAGCGGCACAGATACGCAGTATTTT.

The V call is TRBV13, the J call TRBJ2-3, with 7 bases identical to TRBD1. Germline CDR1 PRHDT, CDR2 FYEKMQ (reference sequence). The CDR3 covers 15 residues. With V trimmed by 5 bases and J by 1 base, 6 bases remained unmatched. The CDR3 DNA is TGTGCCAGCAGCCCGTGGACAGGCGGCACAGATACGCAGTATTTT. This codes for CASSPWTGGTDTQYF.

The chain couples TRBV19 to TRBJ1-5; tentatively, D is TRBD1 (5 bases). Germline V gene lookup returns CDR1 LNHDA and CDR2 SQIVND (reference sequence). The CDR3 consists of 14 residues. V lost 8 bases and J lost 0, with 11 bases in between. CDR3 residues: CASGGAYSNQPQHF. The CDR3 DNA follows: TGTGCCAGTGGAGGGGCCTATAGCAATCAGCCCCAGCATTTT.

The chain combines TRBV19 with TRBJ2-1; 8 bases are a match to TRBD2. CDR3 size: 15 residues. From germline, CDR1 is LNHDA and CDR2 SQIVND (reference sequence). Losses at the gene ends were 7 bases for V and 2 bases for J; bases not matched to a gene: 7. CDR3 region: CASTPTSGTYNEQFF. In nucleotides, the CDR3 is TGTGCCAGTACGCCTACTAGCGGAACCTACAATGAGCAGTTCTTC. Complete variable domain (other parts from reference TRBV19 and TRBJ2-1): DGGITQSPKYLFRKEGQNVTLSCEQNLNHDAMYWYRQDPGQGLRLIYYSQIVNDFQKGDIAEGYSVSREKKESFPLTVTSAQKNPTAFYLCASTPTSGTYNEQFFGPGTRLTVL.

For the CDR3, the DNA is TGTGCCAGCAGCCCGTCCGGAGAGACCCAGTACTTC. The encoded protein is CASSPSGETQYF. The chain has TRBV7-8 and TRBJ2-5, with no clear D. Trimming stripped 5 bases from V and 4 bases from J, with 8 bases between. Germline V CDR1 and CDR2: SGHVS, FQNEAQ. The CDR3 is 12 residues long.

This clone was found a few times. This chain links TRBV7-2 with TRBJ1-3; TRBD1 matches 9 bases. CDR3 size: 17 residues. V dropped 4 bases and J dropped 0; count of bases not matched to a gene: 7. Germline CDR1 reads SGHTA; CDR2 reads FQGNSA. CDR3 in DNA: TGTGCCAGCAGCTCGCAACAGGGGGCGGGCTCTGGAAACACCATATATTTT. Translating gives CASSSQQGAGSGNTIYF.

The V and J genes are TRBV7-9 and TRBJ1-1; possibly TRBD1 for D (6 bases). CDR1 SEHNR and CDR2 FQNEAQ come from the germline V gene (reference sequence). The CDR3 consists of 14 residues. V shed 3 bases and J shed 7 bases, with 15 bases lying between them. The CDR3 region is CASSFVSGDGEAFF. The CDR3 DNA is TGTGCCAGCAGCTTCGTATCAGGGGATGGTGAAGCTTTCTTT.

This chain connects TRBV18 to TRBJ2-5, with 7 bases matching TRBD1. Germline values: CDR1 KGHSH, CDR2 LQKENI. The ends lost 4 bases at V and 4 bases at J; junction bases unmatched: 0. The CDR3 spans 12 residues. CDR3 sequence: CASSRDRETQYF. Written as DNA, the CDR3 is TGTGCCAGCTCACGGGACAGAGAGACCCAGTACTTC.

V and J are TRBV30 and TRBJ1-5, with D perhaps matching TRBD1 (5 bases). Germline CDR1 reads GTSNPN; CDR2 reads SVGIG (reference sequence). Trimming took 0 bases from V and 4 from J, leaving 7 bases between them. The CDR3 runs 13 residues. The CDR3 loop reads CAWSVTANQPQHF. In DNA, the CDR3 is TGTGCCTGGAGTGTGACAGCTAATCAGCCCCAGCATTTT.

V gene TRBV14 combines with J gene TRBJ2-1, with D tentatively TRBD2 (5 bases). CDR3 length equals 16 residues. V lost 1 base and J 0 bases, leaving 10 bases between the germline ends. Per germline, CDR1 SGHDN and CDR2 FVKESK. This CDR3 is CASSQAGSRSYNEQFF. The CDR3 DNA reads TGTGCCAGCAGCCAAGCGGGGTCTCGCTCCTACAATGAGCAGTTCTTC.

The V and J genes are TRBV7-8 and TRBJ1-4, with D unresolved. Germline CDR1 is SGHVS and CDR2 is FQNEAQ. V shed 5 bases and J shed 2 bases, with 12 bases lying between them. The CDR3 totals 15 residues. The CDR3 nucleotides are TGTGCCAGCAGCCGTTCTGGGAGGACTAATGAAAAACTGTTTTTT. As protein: CASSRSGRTNEKLFF.

The chain recombines TRBV5-1 with TRBJ2-1, with no clear D. The CDR3 runs 14 residues. Germline V gene sequence: CDR1 SGHRS, CDR2 YFSETQ. Trimming removed 0 bases from V and 5 bases from J, with 9 bases in between. CDR3 residues: CASSLDSSDNEQFF. The CDR3 bases are TGCGCCAGCAGCTTGGACAGCTCGGACAATGAGCAGTTCTTC.

The V call is TRBV2, the J call TRBJ2-5, with a tentative D call TRBD1 (6 bases). Trimming shortened V by 10 bases and J by 6 bases, and 15 bases separated the two germline ends. The CDR3 runs 12 residues. The V gene's germline CDR1 is SNHLY and CDR2 FYNNEI. CDR3 sequence reads: CAISAGAQTQYF. CDR3 nucleotides: TGTGCCATAAGTGCAGGGGCGCAGACCCAGTACTTC. The complete variable domain, with remaining parts taken from reference TRBV2 and TRBJ2-5, reads EPEVTQTPSHQVTQMGQEVILRCVPISNHLYFYWYRQILGQKVEFLVSFYNNEISEKSEIFDDQFSVERPDGSNFTLKIRSTKLEDSAMYFCAISAGAQTQYFGPGTRLLVL.

The gene calls are TRBV15 and TRBJ2-5, with 8 bases aligning to TRBD1. With the DNA end fitting TRBJ2-7 better, the J assignment may be wrong. The CDR3 is 13 residues long. Germline assignment: CDR1 LNHNV and CDR2 YYDKDF (reference sequence). The CDR3 DNA sequence: TGTGCCACCAGCAAGGGACAGGCCTACGAGCAGTACTTC. The encoded protein is CATSKGQAYEQYF.

V is TRBV7-2 and J is TRBJ1-2; 7 bases match TRBD1. CDR3 length: 14 amino acids. Germline CDR1 and CDR2: SGHTA and FQGNSA. Trimming at V came to 1 base and at J to 8 bases, leaving 7 bases not matched to a gene. CDR3 residues: CASSLDTGQRGYTF. CDR3 sequence (DNA): TGTGCCAGCAGCTTAGATACGGGACAGAGAGGCTACACCTTC.

The chain employs TRBV6-1 and TRBJ2-3, with D tentatively TRBD1 (5 bases). The CDR3 contains 14 residues. Germline CDR1 and CDR2: MNHNS and SASEGT. V lost 5 bases to trimming and J lost 3 bases, with 12 bases between them. The CDR3 coding sequence is TGTGCCAGCAGTCCCCGACAGCTAACAGATACGCAGTATTTT. Translated, it gives CASSPRQLTDTQYF.

The chain joins TRBV5-8 to TRBJ2-1; TRBD2 matches at 10 bases. Germline CDR1 and CDR2: SGHTS and YDEGEE. The CDR3 runs to 15 residues. V dropped 4 bases and J dropped 6; count of bases not matched to a gene: 7. CDR3 sequence: CASSVEVAGGNEQFF. CDR3 nucleotides: TGTGCCAGCAGCGTGGAAGTAGCGGGGGGCAATGAGCAGTTCTTC.

The chain employs TRBV21-1 and TRBJ1-5; TRBD1 is the table's D call, not checked against the DNA. TRBV21-1 is termed a pseudogene. This CDR3 region has 16 residues. The CDR3 sequence is CASSKMAGGVPLPQHF. Written as DNA, the CDR3 is TGTGCCAGCAGCAAAATGGCAGGGGGCGTCCCATTGCCCCAGCATTTT.

V and J are TRBV28 and TRBJ2-7; 7 bases match TRBD1. The CDR3 extends over 13 amino acids. Trimming removed 7 bases from V and 6 bases from J; junction bases left unmatched: 9. The germline gives CDR1 MDHEN, CDR2 SYDVKM. CDR3 sequence (DNA): TGTGCCAGCATGAACAGGGGATTCGGCGAGCAGTACTTC. Protein sequence: CASMNRGFGEQYF. The full variable domain, in which reference TRBV28 and TRBJ2-7 provide the parts outside the CDR3, is DVKVTQSSRYLVKRTGEKVFLECVQDMDHENMFWYRQDPGLGLRLIYFSYDVKMKEKGDIPEGYSVSREKKERFSLILESASTNQTSMYLCASMNRGFGEQYFGPGTRLTVT.

The rearrangement joins TRBV9 to TRBJ1-5; D is ambiguous. This CDR3 spans 17 amino acids. Germline V gene data show CDR1 as SGDLS and CDR2 as YYNGEE. Trimming removed 0 bases at V and 0 bases at J, with 13 bases between. CDR3 in DNA: TGTGCCAGCAGCGTAGCTTCCCCCGGGGATAGCAATCAGCCCCAGCATTTT. Residues: CASSVASPGDSNQPQHF.

The V and J genes are TRBV28 and TRBJ2-7; 10 positions agree with TRBD2. This CDR3 has 14 residues. The germline gives CDR1 MDHEN, CDR2 SYDVKM. The ends lost 5 bases at V and 3 bases at J; junction bases unmatched: 4. The CDR3 protein is CASSPLAGVYEQYF. As DNA, the CDR3 is TGTGCCAGCAGTCCCCTAGCGGGAGTCTACGAGCAGTACTTC. The whole variable domain, remainder taken from reference TRBV28 and TRBJ2-7, is DVKVTQSSRYLVKRTGEKVFLECVQDMDHENMFWYRQDPGLGLRLIYFSYDVKMKEKGDIPEGYSVSREKKERFSLILESASTNQTSMYLCASSPLAGVYEQYFGPGTRLTVT.

This chain connects TRBV4-1 to TRBJ1-2; D remains ambiguous. CDR1 and CDR2 from the germline V gene are MGHRA and YSYEKL. Trimming pared 4 bases from V and 7 bases from J, leaving 16 bases between. CDR3 size: 14 residues. This chain's CDR3 is CASSLIGKTGGYTF. The CDR3 coding sequence is TGCGCCAGCAGCCTCATCGGGAAGACGGGTGGCTACACCTTC.